These T cell receptor beta chains were read from a single sample in a study of cytomegalovirus exposure and HLA in healthy donors. Profiled with immunoSEQ multiplex PCR; TCRdb holds only in-frame clones, not every one. The data show about 190,000 clones, 70% to 85% seen once. The sequenced sample consisted of PBMCs. Source of these receptors: a man aged 35-49 years in good health and CMV-seropositive. The CDR3 runs from the conserved cysteine through the conserved F or W. The D gene is left open where the match is weak. A clone size is listed for some rows: how often the clone was seen (once, few, many), or a class if it is expanded.

D gene	V gene	J gene	clone size	CDR3 DNA	CDR3 protein
NA	TRBV20-1	TRBJ2-3	NA	TGCAGTGCTGGTGGGGCGGATACGCAGTATTTT	CSAGGADTQYF
NA	TRBV27	TRBJ1-5	NA	TGTGCCAGCAGTTTTAAGGGAGATCATCAGCCCCAGCATTTT	CASSFKGDHQPQHF
NA	TRBV6-5	TRBJ1-1	NA	TGTGCCAGCAGTTCCACCGACAGGAACACTGAAGCTTTCTTT	CASSSTDRNTEAFF
TRBD1	TRBV11-2	TRBJ2-4	NA	TGTGCCAGCAGCTTAGATCTCGCAGGGGGCGGCATTCAGTACTTC	CASSLDLAGGGIQYF
TRBD2	TRBV6-6	TRBJ2-5	NA	TGTGCCAGCAGTTACTCGCGGGAGCGCGGGCAAGAGACCCAGTACTTC	CASSYSRERGQETQYF
TRBD1	TRBV6-5	TRBJ1-4	NA	TGTGCCACCGCCCAGGGGGCCCGTGAAAAACTGTTTTTT	CATAQGAREKLFF
NA	TRBV6-1	TRBJ1-2	NA	TGTGCCAGCAGGAAGGACAGTAACTATGGCTACACCTTC	CASRKDSNYGYTF
NA	TRBV30	TRBJ2-5	few	TGTGCCTGGAGTGGAGCATCAAGGGGAGAGACCCAGTACTTC	CAWSGASRGETQYF
TRBD1	TRBV18	TRBJ1-2	NA	TGTGCCAGCTCACCCGGGACAGGGTCAGACTATGGCTACACCTTC	CASSPGTGSDYGYTF
TRBD1	TRBV18	TRBJ1-2	NA	TGTGCCAGCTCACCCGAGACAGGGGCGGACGGCTACACCTTC	CASSPETGADGYTF
NA	TRBV2	TRBJ1-6	NA	TGTGCCAGGCGGGCGGGGTTAAATTCACCCCTCCACTTT	CARRAGLNSPLHF
NA	TRBV5-6	TRBJ2-7	NA	TGTGCCAGCACCCCAGGGCCCTCCTCCTACGAGCAGTACTTC	CASTPGPSSYEQYF
TRBD2	TRBV19	TRBJ2-3	NA	TGTGCCAGTAGTATTACTAGCGGGAGGAGGTCAGATACGCAGTATTTT	CASSITSGRRSDTQYF
TRBD2	TRBV4-1	TRBJ2-4	NA	TGCGCCAGCAGCCAAGATGGTAAAATAGGCGGGGGGGGCATTCAGTACTTC	CASSQDGKIGGGGIQYF
NA	TRBV5-5	TRBJ1-2	NA	TGTGCCAGCAGCTTCGGGGTTGGGTCTTCCTATGGCTACACCTTC	CASSFGVGSSYGYTF
TRBD1	TRBV10-3	TRBJ2-7	NA	TGTGCCATCAGTGAGGGGGACAGCTACGAGCAGTACTTC	CAISEGDSYEQYF
NA	TRBV2	TRBJ1-5	few	TGTGCCAGCAGTGGGCAGGGGAATCAGCCCCAGCATTTT	CASSGQGNQPQHF
NA	TRBV7-9	TRBJ2-5	NA	TGTGCCAGCAGCCCCCGGGGAGCCCAAGAGACCCAGTACTTC	CASSPRGAQETQYF
TRBD1	TRBV4-2	TRBJ2-3	NA	TGTGCCAGCAGCCAAGGCCAGGGGGCATGGGGGAAGGGTTCCCGCACAGATACGCAGTATTTT	CASSQGQGAWGKGSRTDTQYF
NA	TRBV30	TRBJ2-1	NA	TGTGCCTGGAGTGTAACCTCGGGTGAGCAGTTCTTC	CAWSVTSGEQFF
NA	TRBV28	TRBJ2-7	NA	TGTGCCAGCAGGAATACAGCTAACCACGAGCAGTACTTC	CASRNTANHEQYF
NA	TRBV15	TRBJ2-7	NA	TGTGCCACCAGCAGACCAATTTCGGGCGAGCAGTACTTC	CATSRPISGEQYF
NA	TRBV29-1	TRBJ1-2	few	TGCAGCGTTGAAGACGCGACGCGGATTTATGGCTACACCTTC	CSVEDATRIYGYTF
TRBD2	TRBV7-6	TRBJ2-2	NA	TGTGCCAGCAGCTTAGTAGGCCCTAGCGGGGGGACCCCGAACACCGGGGAGCTGTTTTTT	CASSLVGPSGGTPNTGELFF
TRBD1	TRBV5-1	TRBJ1-6	NA	TGCGCCAGCAGCTTGGAGGGACAGGGGGTATCCTCACCCCTCCACTTT	CASSLEGQGVSSPLHF
NA	TRBV6-1	TRBJ1-2	once	TGTGCCAGCCATCCATCTCGCAGGGGAAATGGCTACACCTTC	CASHPSRRGNGYTF
NA	TRBV6-1	TRBJ2-5	once	TGTGCCAGCAGTGAAGTAGGAGGGGGGGCCTGGGAGACCCAGTACTTC	CASSEVGGGAWETQYF
TRBD1	TRBV5-4	TRBJ2-2	NA	TGTGCCAGCAGCCAAGCGGGACAGGGGCAAGAGGAGCTGTTTTTT	CASSQAGQGQEELFF
NA	TRBV5-8	TRBJ2-1	NA	TGTGCCAGCAGCTTGGACCCAGGGGTCGGCAATGAGCAGTTCTTC	CASSLDPGVGNEQFF
TRBD1	TRBV5-6	TRBJ1-2	NA	TGTGCCAGCAGCATAGGACAGGAGTACTATGGCTACACCTTC	CASSIGQEYYGYTF
NA	TRBV15	TRBJ2-6	few	TGTGCCACCAGCACCAGGAACTCTGGGGCCAACGTCCTGACTTTC	CATSTRNSGANVLTF
TRBD1	TRBV13	TRBJ1-1	NA	TGTGCCAGCAGCTTAGGTTTTATGAGGGGGCCTGAAGCTTTCTTT	CASSLGFMRGPEAFF
NA	TRBV18	TRBJ2-7	NA	TGTGCCAGCTCATCAACAGGGGGGGACTACGAGCAGTACTTC	CASSSTGGDYEQYF
NA	TRBV6-5	TRBJ2-1	NA	TGTGCCAGCAGTTATTTCCAGGGGGGCGAGCAGTTCTTC	CASSYFQGGEQFF
NA	TRBV27	TRBJ1-1	NA	TGTGCCAGCCTTGACAGGCTGGGGACTGAAGCTTTCTTT	CASLDRLGTEAFF
NA	TRBV18	TRBJ2-7	NA	TGTGCCAGCTCACCAGCGACGACTAGCTACGAGCAGTACTTC	CASSPATTSYEQYF
TRBD1	TRBV6-5	TRBJ2-7	NA	TGTGCCAGCAGTGGACAGGGGGCAGGCGAGCAGTACTTC	CASSGQGAGEQYF
NA	TRBV7-2	TRBJ2-7	once	TGTGCCAGCAGCACCCATGCGGGAAGCTCCTACGAGCAGTACTTC	CASSTHAGSSYEQYF
NA	TRBV29-1	TRBJ1-1	once	TGCAGCGTCGCCGGTCAGGGATTGAACACTGAAGCTTTCTTT	CSVAGQGLNTEAFF
NA	TRBV6-5	TRBJ1-6	NA	TGTGCCAGCAGTCCTCCCTATTCACCCCTCCACTTT	CASSPPYSPLHF
TRBD2	TRBV28	TRBJ2-7	NA	TGTGCCAGCGGGACTAGCGGGAGCGAGCAGTACTTC	CASGTSGSEQYF
TRBD2	TRBV5-4	TRBJ2-2	NA	TGTGCCAGCAGCGCGGGCGGGACTAGCAGAACCGGGGAGCTGTTTTTT	CASSAGGTSRTGELFF
NA	TRBV5-1	TRBJ2-2	NA	TGCGCCAGTGTGAGCGGCGGCAACACCGGGGAGCTGTTTTTT	CASVSGGNTGELFF
TRBD1	TRBV6-5	TRBJ1-2	few	TGTGCCAGCAGTTACTCTAGACAGGGCAATGGCTACACCTTC	CASSYSRQGNGYTF
TRBD2	TRBV6-1	TRBJ2-7	NA	TGTGCCAGCAGTAAGACTAGCGTCCACGAGCAGTACTTC	CASSKTSVHEQYF
NA	TRBV29-1	TRBJ1-2	NA	TGCAGCGTTGAAGATCTGGAGGATGGGGATAACTATGGCTACACCTTC	CSVEDLEDGDNYGYTF
TRBD2	TRBV27	TRBJ2-3	NA	TGTGCCAGCAGCCCACTAGCGGGCCTCAGCACAGATACGCAGTATTTT	CASSPLAGLSTDTQYF
TRBD1	TRBV29-1	TRBJ2-3	NA	TGCAGCGTTAGGACAGGGGGGGTGACAGATACGCAGTATTTT	CSVRTGGVTDTQYF